The T cell receptor beta chain described here comes from a study of T cell clonality in common variable immunodeficiency. Overall study results and limits: CVID subjects had higher TCRbeta clonality than healthy controls, most marked in about a third. CVID subjects shared fewer TCRbeta clones than healthy controls did. In common variable immunodeficiency, TCR beta chains reportedly carried fewer deletions and N-nucleotide insertions.

TCRdb's copy holds only in-frame clones and misses some; the assay was immunoSEQ multiplex PCR. Altogether 39,000 or so clones were found in the sample, and no singletons occur. Many counts were recorded for this clone. As yet, its antigen is unknown. The read ends 3 residues early relative to the CDR3; the germline J gene fills the gap. The CDR3 spans 14 residues. Germline CDR1 SGHTA, CDR2 FQGNSA. Trimming at V came to 5 bases and at J to 3 bases, leaving 5 bases not matched to a gene. V is TRBV7-2 and J is TRBJ2-7; TRBD1 agrees at 9 bases. Sequenced: peripheral blood mononuclear cells. This clonotype originated in a person between 18 and 69 years old in good health. The CDR3 sequence is CASSGQGLVYEQYF. The sequenced CDR3 bases are TGTGCCAGCAGCGGACAGGGGTTGGTCTACGAG.